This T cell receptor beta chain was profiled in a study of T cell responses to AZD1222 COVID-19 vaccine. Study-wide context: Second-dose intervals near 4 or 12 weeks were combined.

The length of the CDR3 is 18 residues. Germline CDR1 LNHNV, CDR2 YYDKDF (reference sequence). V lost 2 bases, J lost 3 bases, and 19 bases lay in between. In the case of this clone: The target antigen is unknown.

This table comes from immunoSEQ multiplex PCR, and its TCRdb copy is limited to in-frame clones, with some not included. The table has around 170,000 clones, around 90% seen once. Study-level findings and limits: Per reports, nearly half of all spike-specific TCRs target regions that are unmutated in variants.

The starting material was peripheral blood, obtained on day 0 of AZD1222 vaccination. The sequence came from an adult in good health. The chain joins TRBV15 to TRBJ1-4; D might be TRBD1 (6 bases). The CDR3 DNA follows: TGTGCCACCAGCAGACACAGGGAAGGTCGATCGGCTAATGAAAAACTGTTTTTT. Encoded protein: CATSRHREGRSANEKLFF.